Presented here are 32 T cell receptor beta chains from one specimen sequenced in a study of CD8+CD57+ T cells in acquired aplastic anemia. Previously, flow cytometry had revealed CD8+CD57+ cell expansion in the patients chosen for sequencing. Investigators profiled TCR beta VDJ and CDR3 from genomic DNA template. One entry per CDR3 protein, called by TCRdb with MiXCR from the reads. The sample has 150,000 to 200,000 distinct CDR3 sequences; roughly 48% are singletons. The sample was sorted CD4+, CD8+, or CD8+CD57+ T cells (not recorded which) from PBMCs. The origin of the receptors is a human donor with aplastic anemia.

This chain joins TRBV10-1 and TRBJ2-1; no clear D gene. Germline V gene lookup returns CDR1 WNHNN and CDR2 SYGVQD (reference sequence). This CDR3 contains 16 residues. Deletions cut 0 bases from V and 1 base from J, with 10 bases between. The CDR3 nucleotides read TGCGCCAGCAGTGAGTCGGGCGTAAGGTCCTACAATGAGCAGTTCTTC. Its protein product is CASSESGVRSYNEQFF.

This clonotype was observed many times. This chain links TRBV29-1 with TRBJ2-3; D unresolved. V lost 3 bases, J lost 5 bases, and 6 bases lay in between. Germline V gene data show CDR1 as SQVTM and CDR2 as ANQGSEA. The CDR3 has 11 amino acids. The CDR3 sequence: CSVEWVDTQYF. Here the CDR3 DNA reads TGCAGCGTTGAGTGGGTAGATACGCAGTATTTT.

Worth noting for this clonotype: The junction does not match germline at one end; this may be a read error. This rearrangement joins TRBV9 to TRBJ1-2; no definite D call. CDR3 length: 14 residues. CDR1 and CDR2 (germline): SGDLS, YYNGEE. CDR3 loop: CTSSGNDGGYGYTF. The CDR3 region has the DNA TGTACCAGCAGCGGAAACGACGGAGGCTATGGCTACACCTTC.

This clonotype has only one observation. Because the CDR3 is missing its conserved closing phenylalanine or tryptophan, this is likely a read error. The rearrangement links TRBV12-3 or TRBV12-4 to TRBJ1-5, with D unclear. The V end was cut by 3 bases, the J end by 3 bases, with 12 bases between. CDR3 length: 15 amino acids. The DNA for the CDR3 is TGTGCCAGCAGTTTTTCGCAGAGCTCCAATCAGCCCCAGCATTCT. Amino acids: CASSFSQSSNQPQHS.

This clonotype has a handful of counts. In nucleotides, the CDR3 is TGTGCCAGCAGTTGGGGCGACTCACCCCTCCACTTT. Translating gives CASSWGDSPLHF. This rearrangement joins TRBV7-9 to TRBJ1-6; D perhaps matches TRBD1 (5 bases). Germline V gene lookup returns CDR1 SEHNR and CDR2 FQNEAQ (reference sequence). The V gene lost 6 bases and the J gene lost 10 bases, with 10 bases spanning the gap. The CDR3 extends over 12 amino acids.

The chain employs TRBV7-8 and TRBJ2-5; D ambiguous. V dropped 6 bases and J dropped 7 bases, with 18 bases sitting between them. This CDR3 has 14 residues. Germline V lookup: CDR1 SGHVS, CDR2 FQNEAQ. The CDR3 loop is CASRYRDGKGTQYF. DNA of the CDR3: TGTGCCAGCAGATACCGAGACGGAAAGGGGACCCAGTACTTC.

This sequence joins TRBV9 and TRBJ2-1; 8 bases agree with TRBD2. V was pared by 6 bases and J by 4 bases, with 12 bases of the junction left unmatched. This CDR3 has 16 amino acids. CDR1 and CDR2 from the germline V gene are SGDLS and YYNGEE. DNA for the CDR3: TGTGCCAGCACGGGGGGGGCGGGGGGCACTTACAATGAGCAGTTCTTC. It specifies CASTGGAGGTYNEQFF. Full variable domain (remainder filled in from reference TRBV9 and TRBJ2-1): DSGVTQTPKHLITATGQRVTLRCSPRSGDLSVYWYQQSLDQGLQFLIQYYNGEERAKGNILERFSAQQFPDLHSELNLSSLELGDSALYFCASTGGAGGTYNEQFFGPGTRLTVL.

The CDR3, as DNA: TGTGCCAGCAGTTTCCGGGGGGCGACCCAGCATTTT. Protein product: CASSFRGATQHF. This chain joins TRBV6-2 or TRBV6-3 and TRBJ1-5, with a tentative D call TRBD1 (6 bases). Trimming took 4 bases from V and 11 from J, leaving 12 bases between them. CDR3 length: 12 amino acids. In germline, CDR1 is MNHEY, CDR2 SVGEGT.

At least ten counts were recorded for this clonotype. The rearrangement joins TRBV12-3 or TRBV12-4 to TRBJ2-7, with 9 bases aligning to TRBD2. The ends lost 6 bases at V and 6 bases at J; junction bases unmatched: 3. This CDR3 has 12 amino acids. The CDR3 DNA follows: TGTGCCAGCAGGCGGGAGGGTGGCGAGCAGTACTTC. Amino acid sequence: CASRREGGEQYF.

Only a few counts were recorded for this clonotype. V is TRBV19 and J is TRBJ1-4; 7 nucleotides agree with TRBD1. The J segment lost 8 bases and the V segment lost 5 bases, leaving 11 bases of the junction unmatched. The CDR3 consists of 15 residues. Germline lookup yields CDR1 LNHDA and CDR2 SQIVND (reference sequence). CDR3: CASSSSGGSREKLFF. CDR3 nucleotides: TGTGCCAGTAGTTCCTCAGGGGGATCGAGGGAAAAACTGTTTTTT.

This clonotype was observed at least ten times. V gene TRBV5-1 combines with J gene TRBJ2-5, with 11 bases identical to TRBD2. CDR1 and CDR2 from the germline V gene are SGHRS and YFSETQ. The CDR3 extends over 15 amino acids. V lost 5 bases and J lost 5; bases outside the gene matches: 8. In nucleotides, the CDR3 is TGCGCCAGCAGATATAGCGGGGGGGCCGCGGAGACCCAGTACTTC. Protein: CASRYSGGAAETQYF. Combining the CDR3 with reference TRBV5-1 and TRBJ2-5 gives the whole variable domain KAGVTQTPRYLIKTRGQQVTLSCSPISGHRSVSWYQQTPGQGLQFLFEYFSETQRNKGNFPGRFSGRQFSNSRSEMNVSTLELGDSALYLCASRYSGGAAETQYFGPGTRLLVL.

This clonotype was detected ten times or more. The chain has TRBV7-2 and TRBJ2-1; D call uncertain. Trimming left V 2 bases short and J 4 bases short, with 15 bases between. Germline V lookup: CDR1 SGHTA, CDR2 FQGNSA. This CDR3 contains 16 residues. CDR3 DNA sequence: TGTGCCAGCAGCTTAAGGCCAGGCCTACCTTACAATGAGCAGTTCTTC. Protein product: CASSLRPGLPYNEQFF.

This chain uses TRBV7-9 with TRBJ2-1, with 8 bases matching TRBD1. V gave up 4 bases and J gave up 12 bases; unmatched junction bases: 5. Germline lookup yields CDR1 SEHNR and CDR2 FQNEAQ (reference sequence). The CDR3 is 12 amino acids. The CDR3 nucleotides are TGTGCCAGCAGCTCCGACAGGGGCCCGCAGTTCTTC. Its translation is CASSSDRGPQFF.

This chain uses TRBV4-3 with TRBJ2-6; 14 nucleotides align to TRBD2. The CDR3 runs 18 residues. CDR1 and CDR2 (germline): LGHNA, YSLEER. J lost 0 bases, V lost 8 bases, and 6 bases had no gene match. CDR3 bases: TGCGCCAGCGGAGGACTAGCGGGGGGACCCTCTGGGGCCAACGTCCTGACTTTC. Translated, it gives CASGGLAGGPSGANVLTF.

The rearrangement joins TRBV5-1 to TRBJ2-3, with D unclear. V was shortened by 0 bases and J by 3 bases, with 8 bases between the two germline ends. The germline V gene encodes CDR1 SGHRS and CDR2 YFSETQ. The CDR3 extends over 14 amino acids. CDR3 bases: TGCGCCAGCAGCTTGGAGAGCGAGACAGATACGCAGTATTTT. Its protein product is CASSLESETDTQYF.

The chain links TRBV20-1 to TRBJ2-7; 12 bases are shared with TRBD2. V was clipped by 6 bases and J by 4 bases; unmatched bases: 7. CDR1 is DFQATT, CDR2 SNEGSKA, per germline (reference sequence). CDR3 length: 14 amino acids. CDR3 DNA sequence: TGCAGTGCCCACCCGGGACTAGCGGGTTACGAGCAGTACTTC. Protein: CSAHPGLAGYEQYF.

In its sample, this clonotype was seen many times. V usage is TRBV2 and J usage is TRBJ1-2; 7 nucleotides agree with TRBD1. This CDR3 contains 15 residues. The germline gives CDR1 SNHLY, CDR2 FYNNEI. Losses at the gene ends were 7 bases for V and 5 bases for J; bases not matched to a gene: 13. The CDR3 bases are TGTGCCAGCACCCCCTCGACAGGGCCGTCATATGGCTACACCTTC. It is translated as CASTPSTGPSYGYTF.

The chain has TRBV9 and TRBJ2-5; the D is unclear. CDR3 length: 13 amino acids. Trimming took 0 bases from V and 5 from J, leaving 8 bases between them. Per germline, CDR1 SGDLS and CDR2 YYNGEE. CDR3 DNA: TGTGCCAGCAGCGTAGTTGGGCGGGAGACCCAGTACTTC. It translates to CASSVVGRETQYF.

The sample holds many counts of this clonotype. CDR3 sequence reads: CASSLAGTRGAYEQYF. The CDR3 region has the DNA TGTGCCAGCAGCTTGGCAGGGACTAGGGGGGCCTACGAGCAGTACTTC. This chain links TRBV5-5 with TRBJ2-7; 8 nucleotides agree with TRBD2. Losses at the gene ends were 0 bases for V and 2 bases for J; bases not matched to a gene: 7. Per the germline V gene, CDR1 is SGHKS and CDR2 is YYEKEE (reference sequence). The CDR3 runs to 16 residues.

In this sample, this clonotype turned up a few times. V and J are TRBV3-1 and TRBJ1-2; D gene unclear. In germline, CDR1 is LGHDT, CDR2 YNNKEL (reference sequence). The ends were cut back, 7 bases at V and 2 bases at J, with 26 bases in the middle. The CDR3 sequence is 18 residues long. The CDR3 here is CASTPPRAGPPDNYGYTF. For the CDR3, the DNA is TGTGCCAGCACCCCCCCCCGGGCAGGCCCACCCGACAACTATGGCTACACCTTC. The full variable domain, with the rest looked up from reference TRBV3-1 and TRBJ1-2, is DTAVSQTPKYLVTQMGNDKSIKCEQNLGHDTMYWYKQDSKKFLKIMFSYNNKELIINETVPNRFSPKSPDKAHLNLHINSLELGDSAVYFCASTPPRAGPPDNYGYTFGSGTRLTVV.

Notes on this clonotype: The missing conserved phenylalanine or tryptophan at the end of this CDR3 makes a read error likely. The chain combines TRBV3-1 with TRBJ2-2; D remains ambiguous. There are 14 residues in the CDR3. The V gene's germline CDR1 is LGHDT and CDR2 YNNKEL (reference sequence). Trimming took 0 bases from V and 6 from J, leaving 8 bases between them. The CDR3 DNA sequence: TGTGCCAGCAGCCAAGATCCAAGGGCCGGGGAGCTGTTTTCT. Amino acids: CASSQDPRAGELFS.

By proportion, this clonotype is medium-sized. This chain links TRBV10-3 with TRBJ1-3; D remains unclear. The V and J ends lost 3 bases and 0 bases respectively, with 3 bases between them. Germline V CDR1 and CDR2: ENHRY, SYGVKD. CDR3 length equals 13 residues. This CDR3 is CAISDSSGNTIYF. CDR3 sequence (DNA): TGTGCCATCAGTGACAGCTCTGGAAACACCATATATTTT.

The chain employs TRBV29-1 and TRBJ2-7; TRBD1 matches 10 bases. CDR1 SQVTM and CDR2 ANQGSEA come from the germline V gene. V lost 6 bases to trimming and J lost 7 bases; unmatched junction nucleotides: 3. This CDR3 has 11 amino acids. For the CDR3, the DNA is TGCAGCGTCGACAGGGGGCGTGAGCAGTACTTC. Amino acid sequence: CSVDRGREQYF.

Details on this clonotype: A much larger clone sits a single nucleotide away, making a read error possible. In DNA form, the CDR3 reads TGTGCCAGCAGTTCCGGACTAGTGGTTATCTACGAGCAGTACTTC. Translation: CASSSGLVVIYEQYF. The J gene is TRBJ2-7, the V gene TRBV6-5, with 7 bases that match TRBD2. From germline, CDR1 is MNHEY and CDR2 SVGAGI. CDR3 length equals 15 residues. Trimming took 4 bases from V and 3 from J; bases not matched to a gene: 9.

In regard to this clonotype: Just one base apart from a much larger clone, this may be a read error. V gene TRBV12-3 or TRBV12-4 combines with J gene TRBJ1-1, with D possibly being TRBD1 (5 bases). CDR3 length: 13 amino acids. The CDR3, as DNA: TGTGCCAGTTTTCCGGGGCGGAGCACTGAAGCTCTCTTT. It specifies CASFPGRSTEALF.

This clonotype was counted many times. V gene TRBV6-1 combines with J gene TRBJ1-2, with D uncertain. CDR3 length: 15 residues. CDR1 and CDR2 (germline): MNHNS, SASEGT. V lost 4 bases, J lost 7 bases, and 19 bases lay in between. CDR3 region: CASSGTLTASRGYTF. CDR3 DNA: TGTGCCAGCAGTGGTACCTTAACGGCCTCTCGTGGCTACACCTTC.

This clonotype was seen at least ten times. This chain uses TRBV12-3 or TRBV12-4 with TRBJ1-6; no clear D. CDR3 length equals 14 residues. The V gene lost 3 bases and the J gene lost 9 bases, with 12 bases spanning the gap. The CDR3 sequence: CASSLNGLRSPLHF. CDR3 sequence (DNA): TGTGCCAGCAGTTTGAACGGACTGCGTTCACCCCTCCACTTT.

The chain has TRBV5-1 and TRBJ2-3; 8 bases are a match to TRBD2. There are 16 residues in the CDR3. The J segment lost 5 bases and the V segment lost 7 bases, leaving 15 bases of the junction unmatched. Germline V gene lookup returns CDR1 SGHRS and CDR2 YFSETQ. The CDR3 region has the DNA TGCGCCAGCCATGAGGGTAACGGGAGGGCCAGAGATACGCAGTATTTT. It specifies CASHEGNGRARDTQYF.

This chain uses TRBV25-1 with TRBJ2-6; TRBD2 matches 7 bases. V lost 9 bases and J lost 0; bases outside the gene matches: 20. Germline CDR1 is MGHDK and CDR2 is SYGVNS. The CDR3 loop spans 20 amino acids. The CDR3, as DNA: TGTGCCAGGATAAAGCGGGGAGTCCCCGGGCTGTGCTCTGGGGCCAACGTCCTGACTTTC. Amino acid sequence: CARIKRGVPGLCSGANVLTF.

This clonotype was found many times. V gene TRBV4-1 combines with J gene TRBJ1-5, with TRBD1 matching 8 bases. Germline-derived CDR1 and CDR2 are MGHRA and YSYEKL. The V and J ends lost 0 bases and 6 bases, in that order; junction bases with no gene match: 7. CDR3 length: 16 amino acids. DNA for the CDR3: TGCGCCAGCAGCCAAGAGGCAGGGGGCATAGGTCAGCCCCAGCATTTT. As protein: CASSQEAGGIGQPQHF.

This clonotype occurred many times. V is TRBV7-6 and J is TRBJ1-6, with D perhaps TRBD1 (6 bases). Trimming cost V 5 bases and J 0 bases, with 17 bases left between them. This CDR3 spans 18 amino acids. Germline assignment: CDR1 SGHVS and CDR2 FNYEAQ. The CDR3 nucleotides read TGTGCCAGCAGCCCACGGGACACCCCGAGCTCCTATAATTCACCCCTCCACTTT. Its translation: CASSPRDTPSSYNSPLHF.

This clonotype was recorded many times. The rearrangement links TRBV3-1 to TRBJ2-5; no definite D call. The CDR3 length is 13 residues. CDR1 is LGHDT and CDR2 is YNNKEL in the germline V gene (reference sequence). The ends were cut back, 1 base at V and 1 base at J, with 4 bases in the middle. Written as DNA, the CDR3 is TGTGCCAGCAGCCAAGGGCGCCAAGAGACCCAGTACTTC. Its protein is CASSQGRQETQYF.